This TCR beta chain was captured by sequencing in a study of T cells in Graves' hyperthyroidism and ophthalmopathy. Study as a whole: Peripheral blood was acquired at first diagnosis, ahead of any therapy whatsoever. Findings and caveats of the study: The model's output predicted ophthalmopathy at a median of about 6.5 months prior to onset.

This clonotype was observed at least ten times. Antigen specificity is unknown. From RNA transcripts, TCR beta CDR3 regions were amplified. The study used the HTBI primer set for a first-round RT-PCR of the TCR CDR3. TCRdb called the multiplex PCR reads again in MiXCR, with one record for every CDR3 protein. The sample carries under 300,000 distinct CDR3 sequences, roughly 13% recorded once. V shed 3 bases, J shed 0 bases, and the junction held 2 bases outside the gene matches. Germline CDR1 SQVTM, CDR2 ANQGSEA. CDR3 length: 13 residues. This receptor was identified in a woman between 40 and 50 years old with Graves' hyperthyroidism. J is TRBJ2-7 and V is TRBV29-1; 7 nucleotides line up with TRBD2. The sequencing sample was made of blood. The CDR3 DNA reads TGCAGCGTTGAGGGGAGGGACTCCTACGAGCAGTACTTC. This translates into CSVEGRDSYEQYF.